The sequence of this T cell receptor (beta chain) was determined in a study of cytomegalovirus exposure and HLA in healthy donors. As regards this clone: Antigen unknown.

Trimming took off 7 bases at V and 4 bases at J, with 11 bases between the two ends. The CDR3 spans 13 residues. Germline V gene lookup returns CDR1 LNHDA and CDR2 SQIVND (reference sequence). Though probably carrying unrecorded immune exposures, donors were nominally healthy at sampling. Notes on the study in general: The authors confirmed in vitro that three CMV-associated chains were specific for CMV antigens. By a later analysis, the bulk of CMV-associated TCR beta chains appeared HLA-restricted.

Vbeta (60) and Jbeta (13) primers were used in the PCR. In the study's own analysis: An analysis performed later counted 60 million to 90 million unique TCR beta chains (roughly 11 million of them shared). The protocol was immunoSEQ multiplex PCR, while the TCRdb copy is restricted to in-frame clones and leaves out a portion. V and J calls and clone size follow that table, whereas D and trimming were derived from the DNA. The repertoire consists of a few hundred thousand clones, with approximately 91% occurring once and the leading ten covering around 1.7%. The sample consisted of PBMCs. This sequence joins TRBV19 and TRBJ1-3, with D perhaps TRBD1 (5 bases). This TCR was recovered from a girl aged 2 to 10 in good health and CMV-seronegative. Here the CDR3 reads CASIQGSGNTIYF. The CDR3 nucleotides are TGTGCCAGTATCCAGGGATCAGGAAACACCATATATTTT.